One sample yielded the 11 T cell receptor beta chains listed below, sequenced in a study of CD8+ T cells in alopecia areata. RNA extraction and reverse transcription yielded cDNA as sequencing template. Assay used: immunoSEQ multiplex PCR; TCRdb lists only in-frame clones, some missing. Here the sample spans roughly 110,000 clones, about 60% being singletons. Treatment here: oral pan-JAK inhibitor, 5-10 mg twice daily. The material sequenced was CD8+ T cells sorted from blood, taken at week 24, from a patient treated with tofacitinib. The source of these receptors is a human donor with alopecia areata.

This chain links TRBV15 with TRBJ2-7; 9 bases agree with TRBD2. J was trimmed by 0 bases and V by 6 bases; bases with no gene match: 6. The CDR3 consists of 15 residues. CDR1 and CDR2 from the germline V gene are LNHNV and YYDKDF (reference sequence). The CDR3 loop is CATRDSGGNSYEQYF. DNA for the CDR3: TGTGCCACCAGGGATAGCGGGGGAAACTCCTACGAGCAGTACTTC.

This clone was detected only once. The J gene is TRBJ1-1, the V gene TRBV9; D remains unclear. Germline lookup yields CDR1 SGDLS and CDR2 YYNGEE. CDR3 length: 15 amino acids. V lost 0 bases and J 7 bases, leaving 16 bases between the germline ends. CDR3 sequence reads: CASSVDAARNFEAFF. DNA for the CDR3: TGTGCCAGCAGCGTAGACGCAGCGCGAAACTTTGAAGCTTTCTTT.

The J gene is TRBJ2-3, the V gene TRBV15; D perhaps matches TRBD1 (5 bases). Trimming pared 1 base from V and 2 bases from J, leaving 10 bases between. The length of the CDR3 is 15 residues. Germline loops: CDR1 LNHNV, CDR2 YYDKDF (reference sequence). For the CDR3, the DNA is TGTGCCACCAGCAGAGGAGACAGTTCCACAGATACGCAGTATTTT. Residues: CATSRGDSSTDTQYF.

The V and J genes are TRBV4-1 and TRBJ2-2, with D maybe TRBD2 (5 bases). Germline-derived CDR1 and CDR2 are MGHRA and YSYEKL. Trimming pared 0 bases from V and 4 bases from J, leaving 12 bases between. This CDR3 is 16 amino acids long. The CDR3 is CASSQEAEEGTGELFF. The CDR3 region has the DNA TGCGCCAGCAGCCAAGAGGCGGAGGAAGGCACCGGGGAGCTGTTTTTT.

This clone came up a few times. This chain joins TRBV30 and TRBJ2-3; D remains unclear. Germline V lookup: CDR1 GTSNPN, CDR2 SVGIG (reference sequence). The CDR3 is 13 residues long. The V gene lost 0 bases and the J gene lost 3 bases, with 7 bases spanning the gap. CDR3 region: CAWSVSSTDTQYF. The CDR3 coding sequence is TGTGCCTGGAGTGTGAGTTCTACAGATACGCAGTATTTT. Full variable domain (missing parts from reference TRBV30 and TRBJ2-3): SQTIHQWPATLVQPVGSPLSLECTVEGTSNPNLYWYRQAAGRGLQLLFYSVGIGQISSEVPQNLSASRPQDRQFILSSKKLLLSDSGFYLCAWSVSSTDTQYFGPGTRLTVL.

The chain recombines TRBV30 with TRBJ1-2, with TRBD1 matching 8 bases. The trim removed 2 bases at V and 3 bases at J, leaving 5 bases unmatched. This CDR3 has 14 residues. Looked up from germline, CDR1 is GTSNPN and CDR2 is SVGIG (reference sequence). This chain's CDR3 is CAWSTQGEDYGYTF. CDR3 DNA: TGTGCCTGGAGTACACAGGGGGAGGACTATGGCTACACCTTC. Drawing the rest from reference TRBV30 and TRBJ1-2, the complete variable domain is SQTIHQWPATLVQPVGSPLSLECTVEGTSNPNLYWYRQAAGRGLQLLFYSVGIGQISSEVPQNLSASRPQDRQFILSSKKLLLSDSGFYLCAWSTQGEDYGYTFGSGTRLTVV.

V gene TRBV7-3 combines with J gene TRBJ2-3; 10 bases map to TRBD2. There are 16 residues in the CDR3. Germline V gene sequence: CDR1 SGHTA, CDR2 FQGTGA. After removal of 4 bases from V and 2 bases from J, the junction contained 6 bases not matched to a gene. In DNA, the CDR3 is TGTGCCAGCAGCTCAAGCGGGGGGGCCGTCACAGATACGCAGTATTTT. It is translated as CASSSSGGAVTDTQYF.

The J gene is TRBJ1-1, the V gene TRBV27; D remains unclear. Germline V gene data show CDR1 as MNHEY and CDR2 as SMNVEV (reference sequence). The CDR3 totals 13 residues. Trimming removed 1 base at V and 8 bases at J, with 11 bases between. The CDR3 nucleotides are TGTGCCAGCAGTTTATTCCAGTCAAACGAAGCTTTCTTT. Translated, it gives CASSLFQSNEAFF.

The gene calls are TRBV5-1 and TRBJ2-1; 12 positions agree with TRBD2. CDR3 length equals 17 residues. Trimming took 0 bases from V and 2 from J; bases not matched to a gene: 3. CDR1 and CDR2 (germline): SGHRS, YFSETQ. The CDR3 is CASSLETSGGPYNEQFF. The DNA for the CDR3 is TGCGCCAGCAGCTTGGAGACTAGCGGGGGACCCTACAATGAGCAGTTCTTC.

The chain couples TRBV13 to TRBJ2-2; D gene uncertain. The length of the CDR3 is 14 residues. Trimming removed 2 bases from V and 6 bases from J, with 10 bases in between. Germline V lookup: CDR1 PRHDT, CDR2 FYEKMQ (reference sequence). CDR3 region: CASSLRSDSGELFF. The CDR3 nucleotides are TGTGCCAGCAGCTTAAGGAGCGATTCCGGGGAGCTGTTTTTT.

This chain connects TRBV14 to TRBJ2-7; no firm D call. Germline assignment: CDR1 SGHDN and CDR2 FVKESK. The CDR3 sequence is 13 residues long. Trimming removed 6 bases from V and 2 bases from J, with 11 bases in between. CDR3: CASRPAGAYEQYF. In nucleotides, the CDR3 is TGTGCCAGCAGACCGGCAGGAGCCTACGAGCAGTACTTC.